This entry describes one TCR beta chain. The patients with Susac syndrome satisfied recently defined diagnostic criteria for either definite or probable disease. This sample was included in a study of CD8 T cells in Susac syndrome. Across the whole study: Sequenced Susac syndrome patients included over 5 with active disease and eight who were in remission.

RNA, at 0.5 to 1 ug, was reverse transcribed with random hexamers. Across 54 Vbeta and 13 Jbeta, TCR beta CDR3 was amplified with immunoSEQ multiplex PCR. TCRdb re-called the immunoSEQ multiplex PCR reads with MiXCR, one entry per CDR3 protein. This repertoire shows around 170,000 distinct CDR3 sequences, more than 90% found once; its top ten account for approximately 0.1%. Trimming removed 2 bases from V and 6 bases from J, with 20 bases in between. Germline V gene data show CDR1 as LGHNA and CDR2 as YNFKEQ. The CDR3 runs to 16 residues. This TCR derives from a human donor with Susac syndrome. Sequences were obtained from CD4+ T cells from PBMCs. This rearrangement joins TRBV4-2 to TRBJ2-7, with D tentatively TRBD1 or TRBD2 (6 bases each). In DNA, the CDR3 is TGTGCCAGCAGCCAACAGGTCATTGGGGGGCTGGTCGAGCAGTACTTC. As protein: CASSQQVIGGLVEQYF.